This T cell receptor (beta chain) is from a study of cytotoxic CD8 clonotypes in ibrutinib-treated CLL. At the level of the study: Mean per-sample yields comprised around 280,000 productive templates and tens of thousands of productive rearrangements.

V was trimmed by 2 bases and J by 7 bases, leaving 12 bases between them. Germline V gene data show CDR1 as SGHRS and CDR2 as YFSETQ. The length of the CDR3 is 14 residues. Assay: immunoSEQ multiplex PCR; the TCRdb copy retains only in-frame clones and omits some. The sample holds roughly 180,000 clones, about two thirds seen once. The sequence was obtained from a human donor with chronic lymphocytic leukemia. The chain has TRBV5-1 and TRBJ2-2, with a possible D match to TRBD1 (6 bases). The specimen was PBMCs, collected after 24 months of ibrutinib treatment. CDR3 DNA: TGCGCCAGCAGCTTCCCAACAGGGATCGGGGAGCTGTTTTTT. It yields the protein CASSFPTGIGELFF.